This T cell receptor (beta chain) was found in a study of blood T cell repertoires in COVID-19. This CDR3 spans 16 amino acids. In the study's own analysis: Reference gene primer amplification gave estimated nucleated cell counts. Some clones are missing from TCRdb's copy, which holds only in-frame ones; the method was immunoSEQ multiplex PCR. The V and J calls and clone size are taken from that table; D and trimming were inferred from the DNA. This sample yields roughly 250,000 clones, of which roughly 90% are seen a single time; about 3% belongs to the top ten. Ages ranged from about 18 to 89 years, with residence in approximately 23 US areas. Participants' reported clinical history set cohort assignment.

The material sequenced was PBMCs or T cells enriched from blood (not recorded which). The receptor was isolated from a woman between 50 and 59 years old who had recovered from COVID-19. This chain links TRBV21-1 with TRBJ1-3; the tabulated D call, TRBD1, remains unverified against the DNA. TRBV21-1 is a listed pseudogene. The CDR3 region is CASRPSDRRSGNTIYF. In DNA, the CDR3 is TGTGCCAGCAGGCCGTCTGACAGGAGATCCGGAAACACCATATATTTT.